This T cell receptor (beta chain) was documented in a study of beta chain features in type 1 diabetes. Regarding the study as a whole: TCRB CDR3 length was moderately but significantly reduced in all four CD4+ subsets of Type 1 diabetes patients.

With regard to this clone: Its cognate antigen is unknown.

Purity above 95% was achieved in all sorted populations. The germline V gene encodes CDR1 GTSNPN and CDR2 SVGIG (reference sequence). V gave up 4 bases and J gave up 6 bases, with 10 bases separating them. This CDR3 is built from 12 residues. Expressed TCRB transcripts got sequenced, as all isolated RNA was reverse transcribed. Profiling relied on immunoSEQ multiplex PCR, and the TCRdb table lists in-frame clones only, not all of them. Of 350,000 to 450,000 clones listed, more than 13% are singletons. This TCR derives from a woman aged 18 to 35 in good health. The rearrangement joins TRBV30 to TRBJ2-1; D is possibly TRBD1 (5 bases). Material: naive CD4+ T cells from blood. The CDR3 DNA is TGTGCCTGGACAGGGTTTATCAATGAGCAGTTCTTC. Its translation: CAWTGFINEQFF.